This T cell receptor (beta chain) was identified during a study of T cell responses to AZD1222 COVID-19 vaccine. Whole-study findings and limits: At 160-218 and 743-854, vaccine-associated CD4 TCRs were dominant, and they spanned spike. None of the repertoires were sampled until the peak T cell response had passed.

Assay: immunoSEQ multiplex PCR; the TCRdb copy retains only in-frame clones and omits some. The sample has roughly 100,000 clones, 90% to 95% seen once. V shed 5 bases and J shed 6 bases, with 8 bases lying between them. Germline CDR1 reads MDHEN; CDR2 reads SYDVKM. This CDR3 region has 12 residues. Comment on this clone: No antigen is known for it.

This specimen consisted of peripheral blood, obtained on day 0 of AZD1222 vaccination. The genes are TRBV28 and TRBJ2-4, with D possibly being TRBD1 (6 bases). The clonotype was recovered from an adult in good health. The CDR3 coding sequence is TGTGCCAGCAGTGTGGACAGAAACATTCAGTACTTC. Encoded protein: CASSVDRNIQYF. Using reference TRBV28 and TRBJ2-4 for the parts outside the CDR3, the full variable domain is DVKVTQSSRYLVKRTGEKVFLECVQDMDHENMFWYRQDPGLGLRLIYFSYDVKMKEKGDIPEGYSVSREKKERFSLILESASTNQTSMYLCASSVDRNIQYFGAGTRLSVL.